These T cell receptor beta chains were read from a single sample in a study of blood T cell repertoires in COVID-19. Sequenced by immunoSEQ multiplex PCR; TCRdb stores in-frame clones only, minus some. The sample has 120,000 to 150,000 clones, about 88% seen once. The sample was peripheral blood. Receptor source: a human donor with COVID-19, enrolled during active disease. The donor label of this sample is uncertain. CDR3s include the opening cysteine and the closing phenylalanine or tryptophan. D genes are given only for firm matches. A clone size is listed for some rows: how often the clone was seen (once, few, many), or a class if it is expanded.

j_gene	d_gene	v_gene	abundance	CDR3aa	CDR3nt
TRBJ1-2	NA	TRBV6-5	NA	CASSRQDRYGYTF	TGTGCCAGCAGTAGACAGGACCGCTATGGCTACACCTTC
TRBJ1-1	NA	TRBV15	NA	CATSRDNRAGNTEAFF	TGTGCCACCAGCAGAGATAACAGGGCAGGGAACACTGAAGCTTTCTTT
TRBJ1-1	NA	TRBV5-1	NA	CASSFLRNTEAFF	TGCGCCAGCAGCTTTCTAAGAAACACTGAAGCTTTCTTT
TRBJ1-1	TRBD1	TRBV18	NA	CASKDRVENTEAFF	TGTGCCAGCAAGGACAGGGTGGAGAACACTGAAGCTTTCTTT
TRBJ2-1	TRBD1	TRBV6-5	NA	CASSRQGFYNEQFF	TGTGCCAGCAGTCGACAGGGATTCTACAATGAGCAGTTCTTC
TRBJ1-2	TRBD1	TRBV28	NA	CASSPSTGGGYGYTF	TGTGCCAGCAGCCCCTCGACAGGGGGAGGCTATGGCTACACCTTC
TRBJ1-1	TRBD1	TRBV2	NA	CASSDTGVTEAFF	TGTGCCAGCAGTGACACAGGGGTCACTGAAGCTTTCTTT
TRBJ2-3	NA	TRBV7-9	NA	CASSPNTDTQYF	TGTGCCAGCAGTCCCAACACAGATACGCAGTATTTT
TRBJ1-1	NA	TRBV27	NA	CASAVGGHNEAFF	TGTGCCAGCGCGGTGGGGGGTCACAATGAAGCTTTCTTT
TRBJ1-2	TRBD1	TRBV3-1/TRBV3-2	NA	CASSRQGPPGYTF	TGTGCCAGCAGCCGACAGGGGCCGCCAGGCTACACCTTC
TRBJ2-1	TRBD1	TRBV29-1	once	CSVDRTGTYNEQFF	TGCAGCGTTGACAGGACAGGGACCTACAATGAGCAGTTCTTC
TRBJ2-3	TRBD2	TRBV12-3/TRBV12-4	NA	CASSLGGSDTQYF	TGTGCCAGCAGTTTGGGGGGGAGCGATACGCAGTATTTT
TRBJ2-1	TRBD1	TRBV7-2	NA	CASSHRQGNNEQFF	TGTGCCAGCAGCCATAGACAGGGCAACAATGAGCAGTTCTTC
TRBJ2-2	NA	TRBV5-1	NA	CASSRTVQGESGELFF	TGCGCCAGCAGCCGAACCGTCCAGGGCGAGTCCGGGGAGCTGTTTTTT
TRBJ2-2	NA	TRBV7-3	NA	CASSLSPEPGELFF	TGTGCCAGCAGCTTATCCCCCGAGCCCGGGGAGCTGTTTTTT
TRBJ2-7	TRBD1	TRBV27	NA	CASSLGTGGYYEQYF	TGTGCCAGCAGCCTGGGGACAGGGGGCTACTACGAGCAGTACTTC
TRBJ2-7	NA	TRBV2	NA	CATLSGIGYEQYF	TGTGCCACCCTTTCAGGGATTGGCTACGAGCAGTACTTC
TRBJ2-7	TRBD1	TRBV29-1	NA	CSVGQGWSYEQYF	TGCAGCGTTGGACAGGGGTGGTCCTACGAGCAGTACTTC
TRBJ2-1	TRBD2	TRBV12-3/TRBV12-4	NA	CASSILGTRGFF	TGTGCCAGCAGTATCCTCGGGACTAGGGGGTTCTTC
TRBJ2-1	TRBD2	TRBV25-1	NA	CASSEYGAGSSYNEQFF	TGTGCCAGCAGTGAATACGGAGCGGGGTCATCCTACAATGAGCAGTTCTTC
TRBJ1-6	TRBD1	TRBV28	once	CASSAGQYNSPLHF	TGTGCCAGCAGTGCGGGACAGTATAATTCACCCCTCCACTTT
TRBJ2-4	TRBD1	TRBV13	NA	CASSSIGQGARAKNIQYF	TGTGCCAGCAGCTCTATAGGACAGGGAGCGAGGGCCAAAAACATTCAGTACTTC
TRBJ1-5	TRBD1	TRBV4-2	NA	CASSQRDRGAQPQHF	TGTGCCAGCAGCCAAAGAGACAGGGGGGCTCAGCCCCAGCATTTT
TRBJ1-5	NA	TRBV3-1/TRBV3-2	NA	CASSQGVGQPQHF	TGTGCCAGCAGCCAGGGAGTCGGTCAGCCCCAGCATTTT
TRBJ2-1	NA	TRBV20-1	once	CSASTRYEQFF	TGCAGTGCTAGCACTAGATATGAGCAGTTCTTC
TRBJ2-1	NA	TRBV6-4	once	CASSADGGSSYNEQFF	TGTGCCAGCAGTGCGGACGGGGGAAGCTCCTACAATGAGCAGTTCTTC
TRBJ2-5	TRBD2	TRBV6-1	NA	CASSELAGGPETQYF	TGTGCCAGCAGTGAATTAGCGGGGGGGCCGGAGACCCAGTACTTC
TRBJ1-2	TRBD1	TRBV19	NA	CASRYMTGGSYGYTF	TGTGCCAGTAGATATATGACAGGGGGCAGCTATGGCTACACCTTC
TRBJ1-3	TRBD1	TRBV3-1/TRBV3-2	NA	CASSQGGSGNTIYF	TGTGCCAGCAGTCAGGGGGGCTCTGGAAACACCATATATTTT
TRBJ1-1	TRBD1	TRBV10-3	NA	CATEGTGEPNTEAFF	TGTGCCACAGAAGGGACAGGGGAACCGAACACTGAAGCTTTCTTT
TRBJ2-7	TRBD1	TRBV30	NA	CAWSVGLGTGSFYEQYF	TGTGCCTGGAGTGTAGGGCTGGGGACAGGGTCTTTCTACGAGCAGTACTTC
TRBJ2-2	NA	TRBV5-6	NA	CASSLVGTPAGELFF	TGTGCCAGCAGCTTGGTAGGGACACCGGCTGGGGAGCTGTTTTTT
TRBJ2-1	NA	TRBV19	NA	CASSPQLANEQFF	TGTGCCAGTAGTCCCCAACTCGCCAATGAGCAGTTCTTC
TRBJ1-6	NA	TRBV9	few	CASSVGEGRGSPLHF	TGTGCCAGCAGCGTAGGAGAGGGGCGGGGGTCACCCCTCCACTTT
TRBJ1-5	NA	TRBV19	NA	CASSDRPGNQPQHF	TGTGCCAGTAGTGACAGGCCTGGCAATCAGCCCCAGCATTTT
TRBJ2-2	NA	TRBV19	NA	CASSIGRGNTGELFF	TGTGCCAGTAGTATAGGCAGGGGAAATACCGGGGAGCTGTTTTTT
TRBJ2-5	TRBD1	TRBV7-4	NA	CASSPQTGEETQYF	TGTGCCAGCAGCCCGCAGACAGGGGAAGAGACCCAGTACTTC
TRBJ1-2	TRBD1	TRBV28	NA	CASSSYGTGENGYTF	TGTGCCAGCAGTAGCTACGGGACAGGTGAAAATGGCTACACCTTC